This T cell receptor (beta chain) was sequenced in a study of CD8+CD57+ T cells in acquired aplastic anemia. The ends were cut back, 8 bases at V and 1 base at J, with 0 bases in the middle. CDR1 is MNHEY and CDR2 is SVGEGT in the germline V gene. This CDR3 has 11 residues. Before being chosen for sequencing, patients had shown CD8+CD57+ cell expansion by flow cytometry. For CDR3 and TCR beta VDJ profiling, genomic DNA was the template used. TCRdb called the reads again in MiXCR, with one record for every CDR3 protein. Of some 200,000 distinct CDR3 sequences in the sample, roughly two thirds are singletons; the top ten hold about 60%.

The sample was sorted CD4+, CD8+, or CD8+CD57+ T cells (not recorded which) from PBMCs. The rearrangement links TRBV6-2 or TRBV6-3 to TRBJ2-6; D uncertain. The clonotype originates from a human donor with aplastic anemia. CDR3 residues: CASSGANVLTF. DNA of the CDR3: TGTGCCAGCTCTGGGGCCAACGTCCTGACTTTC.